The 25 T cell receptor beta chains reported below all come from one sample, sequenced in a study of T cell responses to AZD1222 COVID-19 vaccine. The method was immunoSEQ multiplex PCR; TCRdb's version includes in-frame clones alone and lacks a portion of them. The data hold roughly 150,000 clones, with around nine tenths observed a single time. The source material was peripheral blood, sampled 28 days after the second AZD1222 dose. The receptors stem from an adult who received the AZD1222 COVID-19 vaccine.

The chain recombines TRBV18 with TRBJ1-2; D call uncertain. V lost 5 bases to trimming and J lost 3 bases, with 4 bases between them. Per germline, CDR1 KGHSH and CDR2 LQKENI. CDR3 length equals 11 residues. DNA for the CDR3: TGTGCCAGCTCAGGGGACTATGGCTACACCTTC. It yields the protein CASSGDYGYTF. Combining the CDR3 with reference TRBV18 and TRBJ1-2 gives the whole variable domain NAGVMQNPRHLVRRRGQEARLRCSPMKGHSHVYWYRQLPEEGLKFMVYLQKENIIDESGMPKERFSAEFPKEGPSILRIQQVVRGDSAAYFCASSGDYGYTFGSGTRLTVV.

The chain is built from TRBV3-1 (or the pseudogene TRBV3-2) and TRBJ2-5; D is undetermined. The CDR3 extends over 15 amino acids. The ends were cut back, 4 bases at V and 2 bases at J, with 14 bases in the middle. Germline V CDR1 and CDR2: LGHDT, YNNKEL (reference sequence). Written as DNA, the CDR3 is TGTGCCAGCAGCCTCATGCAAGGTGGTCAAGAGACCCAGTACTTC. Its translation: CASSLMQGGQETQYF.

CDR3 coding DNA: TGTGCCAGCTGCCTTGTTTCGATGAACACTGAAGCTTTCTTT. This sequence encodes CASCLVSMNTEAFF. This chain uses TRBV6-6 with TRBJ1-1; D unresolved. Per germline, CDR1 MNHNY and CDR2 SVGAGI (reference sequence). The CDR3 spans 14 residues. Trimming took 8 bases from V and 0 from J, leaving 13 bases between them.

The count of this clone is one. The CDR3 here is CASSSLGGRTEAFF. In DNA form, the CDR3 reads TGTGCCAGCAGCTCCCTCGGGGGTCGCACTGAAGCTTTCTTT. The gene calls are TRBV9 and TRBJ1-1, with a tentative D call TRBD1 (5 bases). The CDR3 loop spans 14 amino acids. From germline, CDR1 is SGDLS and CDR2 YYNGEE. The V gene lost 4 bases and the J gene lost 4 bases, with 14 bases spanning the gap.

The chain has TRBV5-1 and TRBJ2-6; D is unresolved. Germline lookup yields CDR1 SGHRS and CDR2 YFSETQ. The V and J ends lost 4 bases and 0 bases respectively, with 8 bases between them. CDR3 length: 15 amino acids. The CDR3 DNA reads TGCGCCAGCAGCCACGGATTCTCTGGGGCCAACGTCCTGACTTTC. Amino acid sequence: CASSHGFSGANVLTF.

This clone came up once. The V call is TRBV5-1, the J call TRBJ1-2; possibly TRBD1 for D (5 bases). Germline V CDR1 and CDR2: SGHRS, YFSETQ. The CDR3 loop spans 14 amino acids. V was pared by 4 bases and J by 9 bases, with 19 bases between. The CDR3 sequence: CASSAQQDTGSYTF. The CDR3 region has the DNA TGCGCCAGCAGCGCGCAACAAGACACAGGAAGCTACACCTTC.

The rearrangement links TRBV5-4 to TRBJ1-4, with a weak D call TRBD1 (6 bases). The germline gives CDR1 SGHNT, CDR2 YYREEE (reference sequence). V lost 7 bases and J 1 base, leaving 8 bases between the germline ends. This CDR3 is 13 amino acids long. CDR3 residues: CASQQGTNEKLFF. The DNA for the CDR3 is TGTGCCAGCCAACAGGGAACTAATGAAAAACTGTTTTTT.

The chain joins TRBV2 to TRBJ1-5, with D possibly matching TRBD1 (5 bases). V lost 7 bases to trimming and J lost 0 bases, with 13 bases between them. Germline V lookup: CDR1 SNHLY, CDR2 FYNNEI. There are 15 residues in the CDR3. In DNA form, the CDR3 reads TGTGCCAGCACCCGGTGGGGGTATAGCAATCAGCCCCAGCATTTT. It yields the protein CASTRWGYSNQPQHF.

The CDR3 region has the DNA TGTGCCTGCGGGGACCATAATGAAAAACTGTTTTTT. Residues: CACGDHNEKLFF. The V call is TRBV28, the J call TRBJ1-4; tentatively, D is TRBD1 (5 bases). V dropped 11 bases and J dropped 4 bases, with 11 bases sitting between them. CDR1 is MDHEN, CDR2 SYDVKM, per germline. This CDR3 is 12 amino acids long.

CDR3 sequence: CATSDLGEQETQYF. In nucleotides, the CDR3 is TGTGCCACCAGTGATTTAGGGGAACAAGAGACCCAGTACTTC. The gene calls are TRBV24-1 and TRBJ2-5; tentative D call: TRBD1 (5 bases). The germline V and J ends were trimmed by 1 base and 2 bases, with 7 bases remaining between them. The CDR3 runs 14 residues. In germline, CDR1 is KGHDR, CDR2 SFDVKD.

The J gene is TRBJ1-3, the V gene TRBV5-6; D call uncertain. V dropped 4 bases and J dropped 4 bases, with 12 bases sitting between them. The CDR3 totals 14 residues. Germline V gene data show CDR1 as SGHDT and CDR2 as YYEEEE. The CDR3 DNA follows: TGTGCCAGCAGCGCGGACTACTTAGGAAACACCATATATTTT. It yields the protein CASSADYLGNTIYF. Drawing the rest from reference TRBV5-6 and TRBJ1-3, the complete variable domain is DAGVTQSPTHLIKTRGQQVTLRCSPKSGHDTVSWYQQALGQGPQFIFQYYEEEERQRGNFPDRFSGHQFPNYSSELNVNALLLGDSALYLCASSADYLGNTIYFGEGSWLTVV.

The chain couples TRBV6-5 to TRBJ2-1, with 10 bases identical to TRBD1. Germline V CDR1 and CDR2: MNHEY, SVGAGI. J gave up 9 bases and V 2 bases, and 7 bases lay outside the gene matches. The CDR3 is made up of 15 amino acids. The CDR3 spells CASSYLTGGLGEQFF. CDR3 DNA sequence: TGTGCCAGCAGTTACCTGACAGGGGGCTTAGGTGAGCAGTTCTTC.

The rearrangement links TRBV10-3 to TRBJ1-5; D is ambiguous. Trimming pared 0 bases from V and 5 bases from J, leaving 5 bases between. Germline V gives CDR1 ENHRY, CDR2 SYGVKD. The CDR3 has 13 residues. CDR3 protein: CAISESTDQPQHF. The DNA of the CDR3 is TGTGCCATCAGTGAGTCCACAGATCAGCCCCAGCATTTT.

This chain links TRBV10-3 with TRBJ2-1, with TRBD2 identical over 8 bases. CDR3 length: 15 residues. Germline V gene data show CDR1 as ENHRY and CDR2 as SYGVKD. J lost 10 bases, V lost 10 bases, and 18 bases had no gene match. The CDR3 sequence is CATGPTSVKQWEQFF. The CDR3 DNA sequence: TGTGCCACCGGTCCGACTAGCGTCAAACAATGGGAGCAGTTCTTC.

The rearrangement links TRBV5-4 to TRBJ1-1; D is ambiguous. CDR3 length: 15 residues. V was trimmed by 1 base and J by 4 bases, leaving 14 bases between them. The germline V gene has CDR1 SGHNT and CDR2 YYREEE (reference sequence). The CDR3 is CASSLRQDSTTEAFF. CDR3 in DNA: TGTGCCAGCAGCTTGAGGCAAGATAGTACCACTGAAGCTTTCTTT.

This clone was observed a few times. The chain combines TRBV19 with TRBJ1-5; D is unresolved. Trimming stripped 9 bases from V and 4 bases from J, with 7 bases between. This CDR3 region has 11 residues. CDR1 LNHDA and CDR2 SQIVND come from the germline V gene (reference sequence). CDR3 nucleotide sequence: TGTGCCAGCGGCAGAAATCAGCCCCAGCATTTT. Residues: CASGRNQPQHF.

In this sample, this clone turned up once. The chain has TRBV11-2 and TRBJ2-7, with D perhaps being TRBD1 or TRBD2 (5 bases each). The germline V gene has CDR1 SGHAT and CDR2 FQNNGV. CDR3 length: 14 amino acids. Trimming stripped 8 bases from V and 3 bases from J, with 17 bases between. The CDR3 region has the DNA TGTGCCAGCGGACAACTAGTCGGGGTCTACGAGCAGTACTTC. It specifies CASGQLVGVYEQYF.

This sequence joins TRBV19 and TRBJ2-5; D unclear. V was cut by 2 bases and J by 7 bases, with 14 bases left in between. Germline V lookup: CDR1 LNHDA, CDR2 SQIVND (reference sequence). The CDR3 covers 14 residues. The CDR3 loop reads CASSIYQAKGTQYF. DNA for the CDR3: TGTGCCAGTAGTATATACCAAGCCAAGGGGACCCAGTACTTC.

The chain is built from TRBV19 and TRBJ1-4; D not resolved. This CDR3 region has 14 residues. V was pared by 6 bases and J by 0 bases, with 8 bases between. Germline lookup yields CDR1 LNHDA and CDR2 SQIVND (reference sequence). The CDR3 protein is CASSDIATNEKLFF. Written as DNA, the CDR3 is TGTGCCAGTAGCGACATCGCAACTAATGAAAAACTGTTTTTT.

This chain connects TRBV28 to TRBJ2-7; D possibly corresponds to TRBD2 (5 bases). Germline lookup yields CDR1 MDHEN and CDR2 SYDVKM. With 6 bases removed from V and 2 bases from J, the gap between germline ends came to 14 bases. The CDR3 is 14 amino acids. Here the CDR3 DNA reads TGTGCCAGCAGCCTCGTTGGAGGAACCTACGAGCAGTACTTC. This sequence encodes CASSLVGGTYEQYF. The entire variable domain, with the rest obtained from reference TRBV28 and TRBJ2-7, is as follows: DVKVTQSSRYLVKRTGEKVFLECVQDMDHENMFWYRQDPGLGLRLIYFSYDVKMKEKGDIPEGYSVSREKKERFSLILESASTNQTSMYLCASSLVGGTYEQYFGPGTRLTVT.

The V call is TRBV30, the J call TRBJ2-2, with TRBD2 matching over 12 bases. Germline lookup yields CDR1 GTSNPN and CDR2 SVGIG (reference sequence). The CDR3 has 16 residues. V lost 4 bases and J lost 3; bases outside the gene matches: 6. CDR3 DNA: TGTGCCTGGAAGGCTAGCGGGGGGGCGGACACCGGGGAGCTGTTTTTT. Amino acids: CAWKASGGADTGELFF.

The V call is TRBV19, the J call TRBJ2-2; TRBD2 matches 10 bases. The CDR3 length is 16 residues. The V gene end was trimmed by 6 bases and the J gene end by 7 bases; junction bases not matched to a gene: 11. CDR1 LNHDA and CDR2 SQIVND come from the germline V gene (reference sequence). The CDR3 DNA is TGTGCCAGTAGCACAGCGGGGGGGACCTCCGTCGGGGAGCTGTTTTTT. Translation: CASSTAGGTSVGELFF.

The chain recombines TRBV5-1 with TRBJ2-7, with TRBD1 identical over 7 bases. Germline CDR1 and CDR2: SGHRS and YFSETQ. The CDR3 totals 15 residues. V lost 4 bases and J lost 6; bases outside the gene matches: 13. DNA for the CDR3: TGCGCCAGCAGCCAAGCTCGGACAGGTGGTCGCGAGCAGTACTTC. It yields the protein CASSQARTGGREQYF.

The table lists this clone with a count of one. This chain connects TRBV30 to TRBJ2-7; perhaps TRBD2 as D (6 bases). Germline V CDR1 and CDR2: GTSNPN, SVGIG (reference sequence). This CDR3 has 15 residues. Trimming left V 5 bases short and J 4 bases short, with 21 bases between. As DNA, the CDR3 is TGTGCCTGGGGTCTGGGATGGGGACTTTCGTACGAGCAGTACTTC. Protein product: CAWGLGWGLSYEQYF.

This rearrangement joins TRBV28 to TRBJ2-5; unclear D gene. Trimming cost V 6 bases and J 0 bases, with 14 bases left between them. The CDR3 has 15 amino acids. Per the germline V gene, CDR1 is MDHEN and CDR2 is SYDVKM. The CDR3 here is CASSPRPPNQETQYF. Here the CDR3 DNA reads TGTGCCAGCAGCCCGCGGCCCCCAAACCAAGAGACCCAGTACTTC.